The 32 T cell receptor beta chains below come from one sample, sequenced in a study of T-cell memory formation after mild COVID-19. TCRdb reanalysed the 5' RACE reads using MiXCR and keeps one entry per CDR3 protein. The sample has about 470,000 distinct CDR3 sequences, around a quarter seen once; the top ten hold roughly an eighth. The sample consisted of PBMCs or a T cell subset sorted from them (not recorded which). The receptors here all came from an adult woman who had mild COVID-19 (a few samples of this study predate the infection). Cell type and time point are not known.

Points on this clonotype: At one end, the junction sequence differs from germline, possibly due to a read error. The chain links TRBV20-1 to TRBJ1-2; D unclear. Germline CDR1 DFQATT, CDR2 SNEGSKA (reference sequence). CDR3 size: 15 residues. CDR3 coding DNA: TGCAGTGTTAGATCCCCCGACCGAGAAGACTATGGCTACACCTTC. It specifies CSVRSPDREDYGYTF.

In this sample, this clonotype turned up a few times. The rearrangement links TRBV20-1 to TRBJ2-1; 14 positions agree with TRBD2. Germline trimming cut 1 base from V and 5 bases from J; bases unmatched to any gene: 4. Germline assignment: CDR1 DFQATT and CDR2 SNEGSKA (reference sequence). This CDR3 region has 16 residues. CDR3 nucleotides: TGCAGTGCTAGAGGAGGACTAGCGGGGGGCCACAATGAGCAGTTCTTC. Protein: CSARGGLAGGHNEQFF.

This clonotype came up many times. This chain uses TRBV20-1 with TRBJ2-7; 9 bases line up with TRBD1. CDR1 and CDR2 from the germline V gene are DFQATT and SNEGSKA (reference sequence). With 6 bases clipped from V and 1 base from J, the junction kept 10 bases outside the gene matches. The CDR3 has 15 residues. This chain's CDR3 is CSARSRDRASYEQYF. CDR3 bases: TGCAGTGCCCGCTCCCGGGACAGGGCGTCCTACGAGCAGTACTTC.

The J gene is TRBJ2-3, the V gene TRBV18; 8 bases map to TRBD2. The CDR3 length is 15 residues. Losses at the gene ends were 3 bases for V and 2 bases for J; bases not matched to a gene: 4. Per the germline V gene, CDR1 is KGHSH and CDR2 is LQKENI. The CDR3 DNA is TGTGCCAGCTCACCCATAGCGGGGCCCACAGATACGCAGTATTTT. Encoded protein: CASSPIAGPTDTQYF.

This chain connects TRBV24-1 to TRBJ2-1, with 11 bases matching TRBD2. Germline V gene lookup returns CDR1 KGHDR and CDR2 SFDVKD. The length of the CDR3 is 15 residues. After removal of 4 bases from V and 8 bases from J, the junction contained 6 bases not matched to a gene. CDR3 residues: CATSDLAGGLDEQFF. The CDR3 DNA reads TGTGCCACCAGTGACCTAGCGGGAGGATTGGATGAGCAGTTCTTC.

This rearrangement joins TRBV5-6 to TRBJ2-2; 9 bases agree with TRBD1. The junction had 4 bases not matched to a gene; V was cut back by 4 bases and J by 3 bases. The CDR3 has 15 residues. The V gene's germline CDR1 is SGHDT and CDR2 YYEEEE. The CDR3 reads CASSRGTGHTGELFF. For the CDR3, the DNA is TGTGCCAGCAGCCGCGGGACAGGGCACACCGGGGAGCTGTTTTTT.

The V and J genes are TRBV4-2 and TRBJ2-3; D gene unclear. There are 15 residues in the CDR3. V was shortened by 0 bases and J by 0 bases, with 7 bases between the two germline ends. CDR1 is LGHNA, CDR2 YNFKEQ, per germline. DNA for the CDR3: TGTGCCAGCAGCCAAGAAAAGCTTAGCACAGATACGCAGTATTTT. It specifies CASSQEKLSTDTQYF.

This clonotype has ten or more counts. V gene TRBV15 combines with J gene TRBJ2-5, with 11 bases identical to TRBD2. V lost 1 base and J lost 0; bases outside the gene matches: 4. The CDR3 runs to 17 residues. Germline-derived CDR1 and CDR2 are LNHNV and YYDKDF (reference sequence). The CDR3 DNA sequence: TGTGCCACCAGCAGAGTTAGACTAGCGGGGAACCAAGAGACCCAGTACTTC. Encoded protein: CATSRVRLAGNQETQYF.

The chain carries TRBV18 and TRBJ1-4, with 9 nucleotides matching TRBD1. The CDR3 is made up of 14 amino acids. V lost 8 bases and J lost 7; bases outside the gene matches: 8. Germline V lookup: CDR1 KGHSH, CDR2 LQKENI. Here the CDR3 DNA reads TGTGCCAGCCATGCTACAGGGGGCGTTGAAAAACTGTTTTTT. Residues: CASHATGGVEKLFF.

V usage is TRBV11-2 and J usage is TRBJ2-7; D gene unclear. The ends were cut back, 5 bases at V and 3 bases at J, with 26 bases in the middle. Looked up from germline, CDR1 is SGHAT and CDR2 is FQNNGV. This CDR3 spans 18 amino acids. This CDR3 is CASSPLQRGKGVFYEQYF. The CDR3 nucleotides read TGTGCCAGCAGCCCACTTCAGAGAGGCAAAGGCGTATTCTACGAGCAGTACTTC.

This clonotype was observed a few times. The chain uses TRBV12-3 or TRBV12-4 and TRBJ1-1; D is possibly TRBD1 (5 bases). This CDR3 region has 14 residues. V was pared by 2 bases and J by 3 bases, with 10 bases between. The DNA of the CDR3 is TGTGCCAGCAGTTTAATAGGGGATTACACTGAAGCTTTCTTT. The encoded protein is CASSLIGDYTEAFF.

The chain employs TRBV6-5 and TRBJ2-1; 9 positions match TRBD2. This CDR3 is 14 amino acids long. Germline CDR1 is MNHEY and CDR2 is SVGAGI. Unmatched junction bases numbered 6, after V lost 2 bases and J lost 10 bases. Here the CDR3 DNA reads TGTGCCAGCAGTTACGGGACTAGCTCACGGGAGCAGTTCTTC. Translation: CASSYGTSSREQFF.

The chain joins TRBV19 to TRBJ1-2; D is unclear. With 1 base removed from V and 0 bases from J, the gap between germline ends came to 6 bases. This CDR3 is 14 amino acids long. CDR1 and CDR2 (germline): LNHDA, SQIVND (reference sequence). CDR3 sequence reads: CASSIASSNYGYTF. In nucleotides, the CDR3 is TGTGCCAGTAGTATAGCATCTTCTAACTATGGCTACACCTTC.

The chain has TRBV10-3 and TRBJ2-7; 8 bases agree with TRBD1. The CDR3 runs 15 residues. CDR1 is ENHRY, CDR2 SYGVKD, per germline. The junction had 7 bases not matched to a gene; V was cut back by 3 bases and J by 3 bases. DNA of the CDR3: TGTGCCATCAGTGAAGGACAGGGAAGGATCTACGAGCAGTACTTC. Translated, it gives CAISEGQGRIYEQYF.

This clonotype was seen more than once but under ten times. The V and J genes are TRBV11-3 and TRBJ2-3; 8 positions match TRBD1. Trimming removed 4 bases from V and 2 bases from J; junction bases left unmatched: 8. There are 16 residues in the CDR3. Per the germline V gene, CDR1 is SGHNT and CDR2 is YENEEA. CDR3 sequence reads: CASSSGQGRDTDTQYF. The CDR3, as DNA: TGTGCCAGCAGCTCAGGACAGGGCCGGGACACAGATACGCAGTATTTT.

The rearrangement links TRBV2 to TRBJ2-5, with 9 bases identical to TRBD2. The germline V gene encodes CDR1 SNHLY and CDR2 FYNNEI. V was pared by 6 bases and J by 2 bases, with 13 bases of the junction left unmatched. CDR3 length: 17 amino acids. The CDR3 DNA is TGTGCCAGCAGCCCAAGGTTAGCGGGAGCGAGACAAGAGACCCAGTACTTC. As protein: CASSPRLAGARQETQYF.

This clonotype was seen a handful of times. The V gene is TRBV12-3 or TRBV12-4, the J gene TRBJ1-3; D is ambiguous. This CDR3 region has 14 residues. V was shortened by 3 bases and J by 9 bases, with 15 bases between the two germline ends. In DNA, the CDR3 is TGTGCCAGCAGTTTGGGAGCGGGCGGCCGCACCATATATTTT. Encoded protein: CASSLGAGGRTIYF.

This clonotype appeared a few times. The chain has TRBV19 and TRBJ2-2, with 9 bases lining up with TRBD1. Trimming took 6 bases from V and 6 from J; bases not matched to a gene: 8. CDR1 and CDR2 from the germline V gene are LNHDA and SQIVND (reference sequence). This CDR3 comprises 15 residues. CDR3 sequence: CASSEGTGTPGELFF. The CDR3 DNA sequence: TGTGCCAGTAGCGAGGGGACAGGGACCCCCGGGGAGCTGTTTTTT.

In its sample, this clonotype was seen a few times. The DNA for the CDR3 is TGTGCCAGCCGTCTCCAGCTAGCGGGAAACACCGGGGAGCTGTTTTTT. It translates to CASRLQLAGNTGELFF. V is TRBV5-8 and J is TRBJ2-2, with 9 bases identical to TRBD2. From germline, CDR1 is SGHTS and CDR2 YDEGEE. The CDR3 has 16 residues. The J segment lost 2 bases and the V segment lost 7 bases, leaving 9 bases of the junction unmatched.

This clonotype was picked up a small number of times. The rearrangement uses TRBV11-1 and TRBJ2-5, with D perhaps matching TRBD1 (5 bases). The CDR3 sequence is 16 residues long. V lost 4 bases and J 5 bases, leaving 20 bases between the germline ends. Germline V gives CDR1 SGHAT, CDR2 FQDESV (reference sequence). The CDR3 sequence: CASSSAGNIVGETQYF. The CDR3, as DNA: TGTGCCAGCAGCTCCGCAGGGAATATCGTGGGGGAGACCCAGTACTTC.

V gene TRBV24-1 combines with J gene TRBJ2-2, with 8 nucleotides matching TRBD1. This CDR3 spans 17 amino acids. The J segment lost 1 base and the V segment lost 8 bases, leaving 11 bases of the junction unmatched. CDR1 is KGHDR, CDR2 SFDVKD, per germline. The CDR3 coding sequence is TGTGCCACCATCAGAGAAACCGGGACAGGGAACACCGGGGAGCTGTTTTTT. It translates to CATIRETGTGNTGELFF.

This clonotype was picked up one time. Possible read error: a much larger clone is one base away. This chain joins TRBV7-8 and TRBJ2-5; no reliable D call. The CDR3 covers 15 residues. V was cut by 1 base and J by 8 bases, with 17 bases left in between. The V gene's germline CDR1 is SGHVS and CDR2 FQNEAQ. This CDR3 is CASSLEGASWDTQYF. The CDR3 DNA follows: TGTGCCAGCAGCTTAGAAGGTGCCTCCTGGGATACCCAGTACTTC. Drawing the rest from reference TRBV7-8 and TRBJ2-5, the complete variable domain is GAGVSQSPRYKVAKRGQDVALRCDPISGHVSLFWYQQALGQGPEFLTYFQNEAQLDKSGLPSDRFFAERPEGSVSTLKIQRTQQEDSAVYLCASSLEGASWDTQYFGPGTRLLVL.

J is TRBJ2-1 and V is TRBV6-2 or TRBV6-3; D ambiguous. The V end lost 2 bases, the J end lost 10 bases, and 6 bases lay between the germline ends. The CDR3 contains 11 residues. CDR1 and CDR2 from the germline V gene are MNHEY and SVGEGT. The CDR3 here is CASSYTTEQFF. DNA for the CDR3: TGTGCCAGCAGTTACACAACGGAGCAGTTCTTC.

This clonotype occurred a few times. The rearrangement links TRBV12-3 or TRBV12-4 to TRBJ2-7; D is undetermined. Trimming took off 2 bases at V and 4 bases at J, with 9 bases between the two ends. This CDR3 region has 13 residues. The DNA of the CDR3 is TGTGCCAGCAGTTTAAGTAAGAAATACGAGCAGTACTTC. As protein: CASSLSKKYEQYF.

This clonotype was detected a few times. The chain carries TRBV2 and TRBJ1-3, with a weak D call TRBD1 (6 bases). The germline gives CDR1 SNHLY, CDR2 FYNNEI. The CDR3 length is 16 residues. V was trimmed by 6 bases and J by 0 bases, leaving 15 bases between them. This CDR3 is CASRPRGADSGNTIYF. The CDR3 coding sequence is TGTGCCAGCAGACCAAGGGGGGCCGACTCTGGAAACACCATATATTTT.

This rearrangement joins TRBV5-1 to TRBJ2-1; TRBD2 matches 10 bases. The V gene end was trimmed by 3 bases and the J gene end by 0 bases; junction bases not matched to a gene: 12. The CDR3 consists of 19 residues. The germline V gene encodes CDR1 SGHRS and CDR2 YFSETQ. The CDR3 DNA reads as TGCGCCAGCAGCTCCACCGGGACTAGCGTTACGAGCTCCTACAATGAGCAGTTCTTC. As protein: CASSSTGTSVTSSYNEQFF.

The chain has TRBV14 and TRBJ2-2; tentative D call: TRBD1 (6 bases). There are 16 residues in the CDR3. Germline CDR1 reads SGHDN; CDR2 reads FVKESK. Between the trimmed V and J ends, which lost 1 base and 4 bases, there was a span of 13 bases. CDR3 sequence reads: CASSQGHRAPTGELFF. The CDR3 coding sequence is TGTGCCAGCAGCCAAGGTCACAGGGCTCCCACCGGGGAGCTGTTTTTT.

The V gene is TRBV24-1, the J gene TRBJ2-1; 11 bases line up with TRBD2. CDR1 and CDR2 (germline): KGHDR, SFDVKD. The CDR3 is made up of 14 amino acids. J lost 10 bases, V lost 3 bases, and 4 bases had no gene match. The DNA of the CDR3 is TGTGCCACCAGTGATCCGGGACTAGCGGAGGAGCAGTTCTTC. This codes for CATSDPGLAEEQFF.

The J gene is TRBJ2-1, the V gene TRBV7-6; D call uncertain. CDR1 SGHVS and CDR2 FNYEAQ come from the germline V gene. With 4 bases removed from V and 1 base from J, the gap between germline ends came to 8 bases. This CDR3 spans 14 amino acids. CDR3: CASSSEVSYNEQFF. The CDR3 nucleotides read TGTGCCAGCAGCTCTGAGGTTTCCTACAATGAGCAGTTCTTC.

This rearrangement joins TRBV7-9 to TRBJ2-7; D not certain. In germline, CDR1 is SEHNR, CDR2 FQNEAQ (reference sequence). The CDR3 consists of 16 residues. Trimming left V 5 bases short and J 2 bases short, with 19 bases between. The CDR3 DNA reads as TGTGCCAGCAGCCGCTCGCAGGTCGGTAAGACCTACGAGCAGTACTTC. This encodes CASSRSQVGKTYEQYF.

The CDR3 DNA is TGTGCCAGCAGTTCACTTAGCGGGGGCCCATCCTACGAGCAGTACTTC. Amino acids: CASSSLSGGPSYEQYF. The chain combines TRBV2 with TRBJ2-7; 9 bases match TRBD2. CDR1 SNHLY and CDR2 FYNNEI come from the germline V gene. With 5 bases clipped from V and 1 base from J, the junction kept 9 bases outside the gene matches. The CDR3 runs 16 residues. Complete variable domain (other parts from reference TRBV2 and TRBJ2-7): EPEVTQTPSHQVTQMGQEVILRCVPISNHLYFYWYRQILGQKVEFLVSFYNNEISEKSEIFDDQFSVERPDGSNFTLKIRSTKLEDSAMYFCASSSLSGGPSYEQYFGPGTRLTVT.

This clonotype was recorded a few times. This sequence joins TRBV12-3 or TRBV12-4 and TRBJ2-2; D ambiguous. Trimming removed 5 bases from V and 6 bases from J, with 13 bases in between. CDR3 size: 14 residues. The CDR3 is CASSPDFTPGELFF. The CDR3 DNA follows: TGTGCCAGCAGTCCTGACTTCACACCCGGGGAGCTGTTTTTT.